These 8 T cell receptor beta chains share one sample of origin, sequenced in a study of T-cell reconstitution after alpha-beta-depleted transplantation in children. Unique molecular identifiers tagged the TCRbeta library. TCRdb analysed the PCR reads with MiXCR anew, one entry per CDR3 protein. The sample yields about a million distinct CDR3 sequences, under 30% seen once. The sequencing used PBMCs, mostly from graft donor cells, collected 360 days after TCRalphabeta/CD19-depleted stem cell transplant. The receptors originated from a boy younger than two who had a stem cell transplant for SCID, so the T cells may come from the graft donor.

J is TRBJ2-7 and V is TRBV25-1, with D unclear. There are 13 residues in the CDR3. Trimming shortened V by 8 bases and J by 0 bases, and 11 bases separated the two germline ends. Germline assignment: CDR1 MGHDK and CDR2 SYGVNS. Here the CDR3 reads CASLHRNSYEQYF. The CDR3 bases are TGTGCCAGCTTACATAGAAACTCCTACGAGCAGTACTTC.

The J gene is TRBJ2-5, the V gene TRBV29-1; D is perhaps TRBD2 (7 bases). In germline, CDR1 is SQVTM, CDR2 ANQGSEA. The CDR3 is 11 residues long. The CDR3 spells CGAGGPQTQYF. CDR3 nucleotides: TGCGGAGCCGGGGGGCCTCAGACCCAGTACTTC. Supplemented by reference TRBV29-1 and TRBJ2-5, the full variable domain reads SAVISQKPSRDICQRGTSLTIQCQVDSQVTMMFWYRQQPGQSLTLIATANQGSEATYESGFVIDKFPISRPNLTFSTLTVSNMSPEDSSIYLCGAGGPQTQYFGPGTRLLVL.

The V gene is TRBV20-1, the J gene TRBJ2-7; 7 nucleotides match TRBD2. There are 12 residues in the CDR3. Trimming at V came to 6 bases and at J to 3 bases, leaving 5 bases not matched to a gene. In germline, CDR1 is DFQATT, CDR2 SNEGSKA (reference sequence). The CDR3 here is CSAERGFYEQYF. CDR3 coding DNA: TGCAGTGCCGAGCGGGGCTTCTACGAGCAGTACTTC.

The table lists this clonotype with a few counts. V gene TRBV28 combines with J gene TRBJ2-7, with a tentative D call TRBD1 (5 bases). V gave up 7 bases and J gave up 2 bases, with 15 bases separating them. The germline CDR1 and CDR2 sequences are MDHEN and SYDVKM. This CDR3 contains 14 residues. The CDR3 spells CASTPRVWAYEQYF. DNA for the CDR3: TGTGCCAGCACCCCCAGGGTGTGGGCCTACGAGCAGTACTTC.

This clonotype was found many times. This chain connects TRBV12-3 or TRBV12-4 to TRBJ2-1, with 10 bases matching TRBD2. The CDR3 runs to 15 residues. The V segment lost 5 bases and the J segment 7 bases; nucleotides outside the gene matches: 8. For the CDR3, the DNA is TGTGCCAGCAGTCCCATAGCGGGGGGCCATAATGAGCAGTTCTTC. This codes for CASSPIAGGHNEQFF.

The V gene is TRBV18, the J gene TRBJ1-4; D is ambiguous. Germline loops: CDR1 KGHSH, CDR2 LQKENI. This CDR3 spans 15 amino acids. V gave up 2 bases and J gave up 2 bases, with 9 bases separating them. CDR3 residues: CASSPTRVTNEKLFF. The CDR3 DNA reads as TGTGCCAGCTCACCAACAAGGGTCACTAATGAAAAACTGTTTTTT.

This clonotype showed up just a few times. A junction boundary mismatches the germline segment, possibly from a read error. This chain links TRBV20-1 with TRBJ2-1; 7 nucleotides align to TRBD2. The CDR3 runs to 14 residues. Germline V gene sequence: CDR1 DFQATT, CDR2 SNEGSKA (reference sequence). The CDR3 nucleotides are TGCAGTGCCAGAGGCAGCGGGGACTACAATGAGCAGTTCTTC. It codes for CSARGSGDYNEQFF.

This chain joins TRBV29-1 and TRBJ2-7; no clear D gene. Trimming cost V 5 bases and J 5 bases, with 13 bases left between them. There are 12 residues in the CDR3. CDR1 and CDR2 (germline): SQVTM, ANQGSEA. CDR3: CSVQKVPNEQYF. The CDR3, as DNA: TGCAGCGTTCAGAAAGTTCCTAACGAGCAGTACTTC.